The rows below give T cell receptor beta chains drawn from one sample of a study of vaccination and CD4 T cells after COVID-19. The antigens these receptors bind are not known. One entry per CDR3 protein results from TCRdb running MiXCR on the PCR reads. This sample has 16,000 or so distinct CDR3 sequences, with about 52% found just once. The sample consisted of CD4+ T cells from blood, cultured in vitro, taken before SARS-CoV-2 vaccination. All receptors come from a human donor who had recovered from COVID-19. Each CDR3 is given with its conserved first and last residue. The size field is filled for only some rows; it gives once, few, many or a size class.

v_gene	j_gene	abundance	CDR3aa
TRBV20-1	TRBJ1-2	.	CSARDLSPAGANYGYTF
TRBV6-5	TRBJ1-2	.	CASSLDRVRGYTF
TRBV19	TRBJ1-1	.	CVSSEQGMNTEAFF
TRBV7-9	TRBJ2-2	few	CASSLESLAENTGELFF
TRBV27	TRBJ1-2	few	CASSGGPGQGNYGYTF
TRBV12-3/TRBV12-4	TRBJ1-2	.	CASSRDRGYGGYTF
TRBV6-5	TRBJ1-6	.	CASSFDQGDSPLHF
TRBV7-9	TRBJ2-1	few	CASSLEGGEQFF
TRBV28	TRBJ1-2	.	CATTGQASWNGYTF
TRBV6-2/TRBV6-3	TRBJ1-5	few	CASSTKTGIVHQPQHF
TRBV20-1	TRBJ1-1	few	CSARDQGQGYRKAFF
TRBV14	TRBJ2-1	.	CASSQTSGVNEQFF
TRBV7-2	TRBJ1-5	.	CASSLQSDSNQPQHF
TRBV6-1	TRBJ2-7	.	CASSEPGLVPYEQYF
TRBV5-4	TRBJ2-5	.	CASSLGRGGQETQYF
TRBV7-2	TRBJ2-5	.	CASSFQQGSHETQYF
TRBV6-1	TRBJ2-3	.	CASKMGSQPDTQYF
TRBV27	TRBJ1-6	few	CASSPTGTGDAVVGHNSPLHF
TRBV6-1	TRBJ1-1	few	CASSTGGTEAFF
TRBV6-2/TRBV6-3	TRBJ2-7	.	CASSLSDLAGGPRTYEQYF
TRBV7-6	TRBJ2-1	.	CASSLAGDSSEQFF
TRBV20-1	TRBJ2-2	.	CSAPAGYTGELFF
TRBV27	TRBJ2-5	.	CASLPGGGSQETQYF
TRBV24-1	TRBJ2-1	few	CATSDMNDPSSYNEQFF
TRBV20-1	TRBJ2-2	.	CSARPRVDGTGELFF
TRBV11-2	TRBJ1-2	once	CASSLGQGNGYTF
TRBV6-1	TRBJ1-6	.	CASRSGGSYNSPLHF
TRBV20-1	TRBJ2-1	.	CSARLASGYNEQFF
TRBV19	TRBJ2-4	.	CASSTPSQGGNIQYF
TRBV7-9	TRBJ2-5	few	CASSLEARETQYF
TRBV19	TRBJ2-5	.	CASSIGGGISETQYF
TRBV7-9	TRBJ1-6	.	CASSRGGSTNSPLHF
TRBV4-1	TRBJ1-2	.	CASSQGSGTGYGYTF
TRBV7-2	TRBJ2-1	.	CASSLTPPGQGYYNEQFF
TRBV7-9	TRBJ2-5	.	CASSFRTGGETQYF
TRBV30	TRBJ1-2	.	CAWSRVGGYTF
TRBV27	TRBJ2-7	.	CASRRTSGYEQYF
TRBV6-1	TRBJ2-6	few	CASSEEGSGANVLTF
TRBV4-1	TRBJ1-3	.	CASSQVDRPLSGNTIYF
TRBV20-1	TRBJ2-4	.	CSARSFLLAGGLQNIQYF
TRBV12-3/TRBV12-4	TRBJ2-1	once	CASSVSYNEQFF
TRBV27	TRBJ2-3	.	CASSLFGLAGRTDTQYF
TRBV7-2	TRBJ2-7	.	CASSLSAGTPYEQYF
TRBV7-8	TRBJ2-3	.	CASSLPTKPGQGRIIDTQYF
TRBV7-2	TRBJ1-1	.	CASSLEYRRNTEAFF
TRBV27	TRBJ2-7	.	CASNWYRGHEQYF
TRBV7-3	TRBJ1-1	.	CASSLNPDRGAAFF
TRBV20-1	TRBJ2-1	few	CSAGTSDIEQFF
TRBV6-1	TRBJ2-3	few	CASLGAHSTDTQYF
TRBV7-6	TRBJ2-3	.	CASSLGPPVAGRDTQYF
TRBV6-2/TRBV6-3	TRBJ2-1	.	CASSYPASITNEQFF
TRBV7-8	TRBJ2-3	.	CASSLLRGLADTQYF
TRBV6-1	TRBJ2-3	.	CASIRGRGLHTDTQYF
TRBV5-4	TRBJ1-1	.	CASSLGGLDTEAFF
TRBV27	TRBJ2-5	.	CASSSSYIETQYF
TRBV6-2/TRBV6-3	TRBJ2-5	.	CASSYLRGQETQYF
TRBV20-1	TRBJ2-7	.	CSASRGQGFREQYF
TRBV20-1	TRBJ1-2	few	CSATHQGDYGYTF
TRBV6-5	TRBJ1-2	.	CASSYSRDTGRLYGYTF